Below, 5 T cell receptor beta chains from the same sample are listed, as sequenced in a study of T-cell reconstitution after alpha-beta-depleted transplantation in children. Using unique molecular identifiers, the investigators prepared the TCRbeta library. TCRdb independently ran MiXCR on the PCR reads; one entry per CDR3 protein. The sample records almost 400,000 distinct CDR3 sequences, about a fifth being singletons. The sequences come from PBMCs from the stem cell graft donor, collected from the stem cell graft. Receptors originate from a human donor who donated a stem cell graft to a child with acute myeloid leukemia.

This clonotype was found a few times. The chain carries TRBV11-2 and TRBJ2-6; D is possibly TRBD2 (6 bases). The V and J ends lost 5 bases and 0 bases respectively, with 20 bases between them. Germline V lookup: CDR1 SGHAT, CDR2 FQNNGV. This CDR3 has 19 residues. The CDR3 region has the DNA TGTGCCAGCAGCCCTCGGCCTTCGGGACTGGGCTCTGGGGCCAACGTCCTGACTTTC. This gives the protein CASSPRPSGLGSGANVLTF.

Written as DNA, the CDR3 is TGTGCCAGCTGTAACAGTGGAACTAATGAAAAACTGTTTTTT. It yields the protein CASCNSGTNEKLFF. V is TRBV12-3 or TRBV12-4 and J is TRBJ1-4; D gene unclear. The CDR3 is made up of 14 amino acids. V lost 8 bases and J 1 base, leaving 11 bases between the germline ends.

The chain links TRBV28 to TRBJ1-1; 7 nucleotides line up with TRBD1. With 6 bases clipped from V and 0 bases from J, the junction kept 4 bases outside the gene matches. CDR1 and CDR2 (germline): MDHEN, SYDVKM. The CDR3 runs to 14 residues. CDR3 protein: CASSPDRVNTEAFF. The CDR3, as DNA: TGTGCCAGCAGCCCCGACAGGGTGAACACTGAAGCTTTCTTT.

This chain uses TRBV25-1 with TRBJ2-7, with 9 bases aligning to TRBD2. The length of the CDR3 is 13 residues. CDR1 is MGHDK and CDR2 is SYGVNS in the germline V gene. V trimming: 4 bases; J trimming: 6 bases; junction bases outside the gene matches: 4. The CDR3 loop reads CASSVAGVPEQYF. The DNA of the CDR3 is TGTGCCAGCAGTGTAGCGGGAGTTCCCGAGCAGTACTTC.

This clonotype appeared a few times. This rearrangement joins TRBV9 to TRBJ2-2; D not resolved. Between the trimmed V and J ends, which lost 0 bases and 2 bases, there was a span of 5 bases. The CDR3 spans 14 residues. Germline V gene lookup returns CDR1 SGDLS and CDR2 YYNGEE. This CDR3 is CASSVGGNTGELFF. The DNA for the CDR3 is TGTGCCAGCAGCGTAGGCGGTAACACCGGGGAGCTGTTTTTT.